The clone carrying this T cell receptor (beta chain) occurred many times. This record belongs to a study of neurological immune-mediated disorders. TCRdb used MiXCR to reprocess the 5' RACE reads, holding one entry per CDR3 protein. The profile shows 39,000 or so distinct CDR3 sequences, 2.5% of them singletons. Sample: PBMCs. This clonotype was sampled from a man aged 25 to 40 with multiple sclerosis.

CDR3 loop: CASSLGLAGVPDTQYF. CDR3 bases: TGCGCCAGCAGCTTGGGACTAGCGGGAGTTCCAGATACGCAGTATTTT. The J gene is TRBJ2-3, the V gene TRBV5-1, with 12 bases that match TRBD2. V was pared by 0 bases and J by 4 bases, with 3 bases of the junction left unmatched. CDR1 is SGHRS, CDR2 YFSETQ, per germline. CDR3 length: 16 amino acids. The variable domain in full, completed from reference TRBV5-1 and TRBJ2-3, reads KAGVTQTPRYLIKTRGQQVTLSCSPISGHRSVSWYQQTPGQGLQFLFEYFSETQRNKGNFPGRFSGRQFSNSRSEMNVSTLELGDSALYLCASSLGLAGVPDTQYFGPGTRLTVL.